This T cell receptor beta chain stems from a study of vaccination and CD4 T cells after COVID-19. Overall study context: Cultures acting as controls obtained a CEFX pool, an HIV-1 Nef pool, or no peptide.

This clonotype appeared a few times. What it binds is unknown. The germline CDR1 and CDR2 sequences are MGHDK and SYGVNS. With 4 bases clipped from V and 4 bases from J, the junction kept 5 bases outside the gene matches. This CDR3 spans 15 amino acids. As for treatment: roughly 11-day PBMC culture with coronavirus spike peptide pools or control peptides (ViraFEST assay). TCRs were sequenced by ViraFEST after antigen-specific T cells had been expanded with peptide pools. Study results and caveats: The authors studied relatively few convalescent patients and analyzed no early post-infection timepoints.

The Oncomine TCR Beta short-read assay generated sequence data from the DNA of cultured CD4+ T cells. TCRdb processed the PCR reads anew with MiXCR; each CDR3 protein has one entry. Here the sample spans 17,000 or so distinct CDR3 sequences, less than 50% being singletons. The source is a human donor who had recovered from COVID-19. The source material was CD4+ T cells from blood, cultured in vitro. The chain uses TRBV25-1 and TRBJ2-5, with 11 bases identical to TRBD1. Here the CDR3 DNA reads TGTGCCAGCAGTGCTGGACAGGGGGCACGAGAGACCCAGTACTTC. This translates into CASSAGQGARETQYF. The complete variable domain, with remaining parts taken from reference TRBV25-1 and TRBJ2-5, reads EADIYQTPRYLVIGTGKKITLECSQTMGHDKMYWYQQDPGMELHLIHYSYGVNSTEKGDLSSESTVSRIRTEHFPLTLESARPSHTSQYLCASSAGQGARETQYFGPGTRLLVL.